The next 2 T cell receptor beta chains were all read from a single sample in a study of T cells in Graves' hyperthyroidism and ophthalmopathy. Researchers took RNA transcripts and amplified the TCR beta CDR3 regions from them. RT-PCR in the first round (using the HTBI primer set) targeted the TCR CDR3. Via MiXCR, TCRdb re-called the multiplex PCR reads, giving one row per CDR3 protein. The sample lists 30,000 to 40,000 distinct CDR3 sequences, roughly 49% occurring once. Sequenced: blood. The receptors originated from a woman aged 50 to 60 with Graves' hyperthyroidism that later progressed to Graves' ophthalmopathy.

With respect to this clonotype: Compared with germline, one end of the junction differs, possibly owing to a read error. The chain joins TRBV7-2 to TRBJ2-7; TRBD2 matches at 7 bases. The CDR3 length is 14 residues. From germline, CDR1 is SGHTA and CDR2 FQGNSA. The CDR3 sequence: CASNLAGGAYEQYF. The CDR3 nucleotides are TGTGCCAGCAACTTAGCTGGGGGGGCCTACGAGCAGTACTTC.

The sample holds one count of this clonotype. The CDR3 DNA follows: TGTGCCAGCAGGACAGGGATCCCGGACAGGGGGCACGAGCAGTACTTC. Its translation is CASRTGIPDRGHEQYF. The rearrangement joins TRBV7-8 to TRBJ2-7, with 11 bases fitting TRBD1. The trim removed 6 bases at V and 5 bases at J, leaving 12 bases unmatched. Germline V gene sequence: CDR1 SGHVS, CDR2 FQNEAQ. This CDR3 is built from 16 residues.